These 18 T cell receptor beta chains came from one sample sequenced in a study of blood T cell repertoires in COVID-19. Assay: immunoSEQ multiplex PCR; the TCRdb copy retains only in-frame clones and omits some. This sample yields 100,000 to 150,000 clones, of which approximately 91% are seen a single time; about 1.2% belongs to the top ten. What was sequenced was peripheral blood. The source of these receptors is a woman of 80 years or more with acute or convalescent COVID-19.

This chain uses TRBV3-1 (or the pseudogene TRBV3-2) with TRBJ1-5; D possibly corresponds to TRBD1 (6 bases). Looked up from germline, CDR1 is LGHDT and CDR2 is YNNKEL (reference sequence). Trimming removed 4 bases from V and 6 bases from J, with 13 bases in between. The CDR3 is made up of 14 amino acids. CDR3 protein: CASSLGQLTQPQHF. The CDR3 DNA reads TGTGCCAGCAGCCTCGGACAGCTGACTCAGCCCCAGCATTTT.

V gene TRBV7-3 combines with J gene TRBJ2-3; a possible D gene is TRBD1 (8 bases). CDR3 size: 15 residues. Germline CDR1 SGHTA, CDR2 FQGTGA. Trimming removed 5 bases from V and 2 bases from J, with 14 bases in between. CDR3 residues: CASSLQGGDTDTQYF. In DNA, the CDR3 is TGTGCCAGCAGCCTACAGGGGGGGGACACAGATACGCAGTATTTT.

V usage is TRBV4-3 and J usage is TRBJ2-3; D remains ambiguous. V lost 1 base and J 0 bases, leaving 8 bases between the germline ends. This CDR3 comprises 15 residues. Looked up from germline, CDR1 is LGHNA and CDR2 is YSLEER. The DNA for the CDR3 is TGCGCCAGCAGCCAAGGGCAGATTAGCACAGATACGCAGTATTTT. This gives the protein CASSQGQISTDTQYF.

The rearrangement joins TRBV27 to TRBJ1-6, with D tentatively TRBD1 (5 bases). Deletions cut 2 bases from V and 4 bases from J, with 15 bases between. Germline values: CDR1 MNHEY, CDR2 SMNVEV (reference sequence). The CDR3 is 17 residues long. In nucleotides, the CDR3 is TGTGCCAGCAGTTTAAAATGGGGGGAGCATTATAATTCACCCCTCCACTTT. Residues: CASSLKWGEHYNSPLHF.

CDR3 DNA: TGTGCCAGCCACTCGCCCAACACAGATACGCAGTATTTT. Translating gives CASHSPNTDTQYF. The genes are TRBV6-5 and TRBJ2-3; D is unresolved. Trimming cost V 8 bases and J 2 bases, with 11 bases left between them. Per germline, CDR1 MNHEY and CDR2 SVGAGI. This CDR3 region has 13 residues.

This rearrangement joins TRBV7-2 to TRBJ2-2, with 12 bases matching TRBD2. V gave up 1 base and J gave up 5 bases; unmatched junction bases: 8. The CDR3 is 18 residues long. Per the germline V gene, CDR1 is SGHTA and CDR2 is FQGNSA. The CDR3 DNA follows: TGTGCCAGCAGCTTAGTGGCTAGCGGGGGGGCCCGTACCGGGGAGCTGTTTTTT. Translation gives CASSLVASGGARTGELFF. Filled out from reference TRBV7-2 and TRBJ2-2, the complete variable domain reads GAGVSQSPSNKVTEKGKDVELRCDPISGHTALYWYRQSLGQGLEFLIYFQGNSAPDKSGLPSDRFSAERTGGSVSTLTIQRTQQEDSAVYLCASSLVASGGARTGELFFGEGSRLTVL.

The chain couples TRBV4-1 to TRBJ1-4; the D gene is possibly TRBD1 (6 bases). V lost 2 bases to trimming and J lost 3 bases, with 10 bases between them. CDR3 size: 15 residues. Germline V gene lookup returns CDR1 MGHRA and CDR2 YSYEKL. The CDR3 nucleotides read TGCGCCAGCAGCCAAAATCCAGGGGCTAATGAAAAACTGTTTTTT. Translating it yields CASSQNPGANEKLFF.

The chain is built from TRBV4-2 and TRBJ1-3, with D unclear. Germline values: CDR1 LGHNA, CDR2 YNFKEQ. The V end lost 0 bases, the J end lost 0 bases, and 9 bases lay between the germline ends. The CDR3 loop spans 16 amino acids. The CDR3 DNA reads TGTGCCAGCAGCCAAGATATCGCCAGCTCTGGAAACACCATATATTTT. This codes for CASSQDIASSGNTIYF.

The CDR3 here is CASSLGSREREAFF. As DNA, the CDR3 is TGTGCCAGCAGCCTAGGAAGTCGCGAGAGGGAAGCTTTCTTT. The chain links TRBV7-9 to TRBJ1-1; the D is unclear. Trimming shortened V by 5 bases and J by 8 bases, and 18 bases separated the two germline ends. The CDR3 runs 14 residues. Germline CDR1 is SEHNR and CDR2 is FQNEAQ (reference sequence).

The chain carries TRBV11-2 and TRBJ1-2; perhaps TRBD1 as D (6 bases). Looked up from germline, CDR1 is SGHAT and CDR2 is FQNNGV. V dropped 4 bases and J dropped 5 bases, with 11 bases sitting between them. The CDR3 totals 13 residues. The CDR3 loop reads CASSSTGPYGYTF. The CDR3, as DNA: TGTGCCAGCAGCTCGACAGGACCTTATGGCTACACCTTC. The variable domain in full, with the rest retrieved from reference TRBV11-2 and TRBJ1-2, is EAGVAQSPRYKIIEKRQSVAFWCNPISGHATLYWYQQILGQGPKLLIQFQNNGVVDDSQLPKDRFSAERLKGVDSTLKIQPAKLEDSAVYLCASSSTGPYGYTFGSGTRLTVV.

This clone appeared once. This chain connects TRBV27 to TRBJ1-5; weak D call: TRBD1 (6 bases). Germline lookup yields CDR1 MNHEY and CDR2 SMNVEV (reference sequence). Trimming left V 2 bases short and J 3 bases short, with 8 bases between. The CDR3 loop spans 14 amino acids. The DNA for the CDR3 is TGTGCCAGCAGTTTACAGGGGAACAATCAGCCCCAGCATTTT. Translation gives CASSLQGNNQPQHF.

This chain joins TRBV7-9 and TRBJ1-6, with TRBD1 as a possible D gene (6 bases). Germline V CDR1 and CDR2: SEHNR, FQNEAQ (reference sequence). V was shortened by 4 bases and J by 0 bases, with 16 bases between the two germline ends. This CDR3 has 18 residues. The chain's CDR3 is CASSSTGTLSSYNSPLHF. The CDR3 DNA sequence: TGTGCCAGCAGCTCCACCGGGACACTGAGCTCCTATAATTCACCCCTCCACTTT.

The chain employs TRBV4-1 and TRBJ2-1, with 10 bases that match TRBD1. Per germline, CDR1 MGHRA and CDR2 YSYEKL. The J segment lost 6 bases and the V segment lost 2 bases, leaving 4 bases of the junction unmatched. The CDR3 loop spans 15 amino acids. The CDR3 sequence: CASSQPRDRGNEQFF. CDR3 nucleotide sequence: TGCGCCAGCAGCCAACCCCGGGACAGGGGCAATGAGCAGTTCTTC.

The chain carries TRBV11-2 and TRBJ2-7; D may be TRBD2 (5 bases). Per germline, CDR1 SGHAT and CDR2 FQNNGV. CDR3 length equals 14 residues. V dropped 5 bases and J dropped 0 bases, with 11 bases sitting between them. In DNA form, the CDR3 reads TGTGCCAGCAGCCTAAGGGCGGGCTCCTACGAGCAGTACTTC. It encodes CASSLRAGSYEQYF.

The chain has TRBV2 and TRBJ1-3, with D maybe TRBD1 (6 bases). The germline V gene encodes CDR1 SNHLY and CDR2 FYNNEI. This CDR3 region has 13 residues. V gave up 6 bases and J gave up 0 bases, with 6 bases separating them. The DNA for the CDR3 is TGTGCCAGCAGGGGACACTCTGGAAACACCATATATTTT. Its protein product is CASRGHSGNTIYF.

The J gene is TRBJ2-7, the V gene TRBV6-6, with TRBD1 matching over 9 bases. V lost 2 bases and J lost 7; bases outside the gene matches: 9. This CDR3 has 15 residues. The germline gives CDR1 MNHNY, CDR2 SVGAGI (reference sequence). CDR3 sequence (DNA): TGTGCCAGCAGTTACACGACCGGGACAGGGTATGAGCAGTACTTC. Translating it yields CASSYTTGTGYEQYF.

The genes are TRBV4-1 and TRBJ2-3; no definite D call. The CDR3 has 13 amino acids. V was shortened by 1 base and J by 9 bases, with 11 bases between the two germline ends. The germline gives CDR1 MGHRA, CDR2 YSYEKL. The CDR3 DNA follows: TGCGCCAGCAGCCAAGGAGGCTCCTTGACGCAGTATTTT. It codes for CASSQGGSLTQYF.

This chain connects TRBV3-1 (or the pseudogene TRBV3-2) to TRBJ1-4; a possible D gene is TRBD1 (6 bases). CDR3 length: 15 amino acids. Germline values: CDR1 LGHDT, CDR2 YNNKEL (reference sequence). Trimming removed 6 bases from V and 6 bases from J, with 17 bases in between. CDR3 in amino acids: CASRGEGGFYEKLFF. The CDR3 region has the DNA TGTGCCAGCAGGGGGGAAGGGGGATTTTATGAAAAACTGTTTTTT.